This TCR beta chain comes out of a study of blood T cells in healthy people across ages. Study-wide findings and caveats: Naive CD4+ cell counts and diversity both ran higher in long-lived than in aged donors. Observed TCR beta diversity showed a strong correlation with the percentage of naive T cells as measured by flow cytometry.

V shed 4 bases and J shed 2 bases, with 13 bases lying between them. This CDR3 is 15 amino acids long. Germline CDR1 reads LGHNA; CDR2 reads YSLEER. A note on this clonotype: Its antigen is currently unknown.

Using a J-beta primer mix together with a sample-barcoded 5' primer, a second PCR was run for about 6 to 12 cycles. TCRdb passed the 5' RACE reads through MiXCR, listing each CDR3 protein once. Of about 1.8 million distinct CDR3 sequences listed, about 49% were seen once; the top ten hold over 2%. This receptor was obtained from a woman in her forties in good health. The specimen sequenced was blood. The V and J genes are TRBV4-3 and TRBJ2-3; D call uncertain. The DNA for the CDR3 is TGCGCCAGCAGCCGGGAACGGCGAAACACAGATACGCAGTATTTT. Encoded protein: CASSRERRNTDTQYF.